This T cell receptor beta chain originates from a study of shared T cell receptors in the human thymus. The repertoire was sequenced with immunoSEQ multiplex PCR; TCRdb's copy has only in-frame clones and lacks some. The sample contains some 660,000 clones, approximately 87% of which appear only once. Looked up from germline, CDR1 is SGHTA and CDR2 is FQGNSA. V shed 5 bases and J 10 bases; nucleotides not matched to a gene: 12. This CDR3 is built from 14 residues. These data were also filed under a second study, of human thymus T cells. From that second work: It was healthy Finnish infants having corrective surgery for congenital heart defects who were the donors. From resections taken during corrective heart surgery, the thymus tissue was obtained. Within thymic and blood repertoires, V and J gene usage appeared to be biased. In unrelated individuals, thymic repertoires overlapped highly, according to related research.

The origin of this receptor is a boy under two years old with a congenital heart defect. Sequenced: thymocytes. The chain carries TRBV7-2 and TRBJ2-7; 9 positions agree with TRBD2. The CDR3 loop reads CASSQAGGKWAQYF. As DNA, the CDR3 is TGTGCCAGCAGCCAAGCGGGAGGCAAGTGGGCCCAGTACTTC.